These 20 T cell receptor beta chains originate from one sample sequenced in a study of graft-versus-host responses after intestinal transplantation (dated by TCRdb to 2020 to 2022). The library was generated by the immunoSEQ multiplex PCR assay. TCRdb stores this immuneACCESS table with in-frame sequences only. Part of the clones is absent; in the studies checked, under half of the shortfall reflects unresolved V genes, and no reason is known for the rest. Counted in this sample were roughly 110,000 clones; just over 90% of them appeared once. The ten largest clones add up to 0.2% to 0.25% of the sample. The time point label corresponds to: cells obtained before transplantation from donor or recipient. These receptors lack a known antigen. Material: unstimulated CD4+ T cells sorted from spleen or lymph node cells, obtained before transplant. These receptors originate from a human donor who was the organ donor for an intestinal transplant.

The V and J genes are TRBV5-1 and TRBJ2-3; D might be TRBD2 (5 bases). The CDR3 length is 12 residues. The V gene lost 4 bases and the J gene lost 5 bases, with 8 bases spanning the gap. Germline CDR1 SGHRS, CDR2 YFSETQ. The chain's CDR3 is CASSLGVDTQYF. DNA of the CDR3: TGCGCCAGCAGCCTGGGAGTAGATACGCAGTATTTT.

This chain joins TRBV19 and TRBJ1-5; TRBD1 agrees at 9 bases. This CDR3 comprises 20 residues. Trimming took 3 bases from V and 0 from J; bases not matched to a gene: 15. Germline values: CDR1 LNHDA, CDR2 SQIVND (reference sequence). Here the CDR3 reads CASSISFGGQGITSNQPQHF. The CDR3 region has the DNA TGTGCCAGTAGTATCTCTTTTGGGGGACAGGGAATCACTAGCAATCAGCCCCAGCATTTT.

The count of this clone is one. The chain combines TRBV5-4 with TRBJ2-3; TRBD2 matches 14 bases. The V gene's germline CDR1 is SGHNT and CDR2 YYREEE (reference sequence). The CDR3 is 17 residues long. V lost 4 bases, J lost 6 bases, and 10 bases stayed unmatched. The CDR3 reads CASSPSGLAGGRDTQYF. CDR3 DNA sequence: TGTGCCAGCAGCCCTTCCGGACTAGCGGGGGGCCGGGATACGCAGTATTTT.

About this clone: The identical CDR3 is also encoded by other nucleotide sequences in the sample. The chain carries TRBV21-1 and TRBJ2-7; TRBD2 reflects the table's D call only, with no check against the DNA. TRBV21-1 is classified as a pseudogene. This CDR3 spans 12 amino acids. CDR3 DNA sequence: TGTGCCAGCTCGAGCGGTCGTTACGAGCAATACTTC. The encoded protein is CASSSGRYEQYF.

The V gene is TRBV6-6, the J gene TRBJ2-1; D call uncertain. This CDR3 comprises 14 residues. V was clipped by 10 bases and J by 0 bases, with 13 bases between them. Looked up from germline, CDR1 is MNHNY and CDR2 is SVGAGI (reference sequence). The CDR3 nucleotides are TGTGCCACCACATCGGCCGCCTCCTACAATGAGCAGTTCTTC. Protein sequence: CATTSAASYNEQFF.

The gene calls are TRBV7-9 and TRBJ2-5; 7 positions agree with TRBD1. Per the germline V gene, CDR1 is SEHNR and CDR2 is FQNEAQ (reference sequence). The CDR3 loop spans 16 amino acids. The J segment lost 7 bases and the V segment lost 1 base, leaving 12 bases of the junction unmatched. The DNA of the CDR3 is TGTGCCAGCAGCTTAGAGAGTAAGGGGGCGCTTGGGACCCAGTACTTC. Its translation is CASSLESKGALGTQYF.

V and J are TRBV27 and TRBJ2-1, with D perhaps matching TRBD1 or TRBD2 (5 bases each). CDR1 is MNHEY, CDR2 SMNVEV, per germline (reference sequence). CDR3 length equals 13 residues. V lost 7 bases, J lost 7 bases, and 14 bases lay in between. The CDR3 region is CASKKGDGNEQFF. The CDR3 region has the DNA TGTGCCAGCAAAAAAGGGGACGGGAATGAGCAGTTCTTC.

The chain carries TRBV5-4 and TRBJ1-3, with TRBD1 identical over 7 bases. Germline lookup yields CDR1 SGHNT and CDR2 YYREEE (reference sequence). The CDR3 length is 14 residues. The ends lost 5 bases at V and 2 bases at J; junction bases unmatched: 4. The CDR3 DNA reads as TGTGCCAGCAGACCTACAGGGGCTGGAAACACCATATATTTT. Protein product: CASRPTGAGNTIYF.

This chain's CDR3 is CASSLDTAYEQYF. CDR3 bases: TGTGCCAGCAGCTTGGACACGGCCTACGAGCAGTACTTC. The chain is built from TRBV5-8 and TRBJ2-7, with no clear D. The length of the CDR3 is 13 residues. In germline, CDR1 is SGHTS, CDR2 YDEGEE. The germline V and J ends were trimmed by 0 bases and 2 bases, with 6 bases remaining between them.

The chain is built from TRBV11-2 and TRBJ2-3, with TRBD2 matching 10 bases. Germline assignment: CDR1 SGHAT and CDR2 FQNNGV. The CDR3 length is 16 residues. The V gene end was trimmed by 5 bases and the J gene end by 1 base; junction bases not matched to a gene: 6. The CDR3 is CASSRTGLAGTDTQYF. In DNA, the CDR3 is TGTGCCAGCAGCCGCACTGGACTAGCGGGCACAGATACGCAGTATTTT.

The chain uses TRBV19 and TRBJ2-5; 8 bases are shared with TRBD1. V trimming: 5 bases; J trimming: 4 bases; junction bases outside the gene matches: 9. This CDR3 region has 15 residues. Germline-derived CDR1 and CDR2 are LNHDA and SQIVND (reference sequence). CDR3 in DNA: TGTGCCAGTAGTGAGCGGCCAGGACAGGGAGAGACCCAGTACTTC. Amino acids: CASSERPGQGETQYF.

The rearrangement links TRBV19 to TRBJ2-6, with D tentatively TRBD1 or TRBD2 (5 bases each). V was trimmed by 6 bases and J by 0 bases, leaving 6 bases between them. Germline CDR1 LNHDA, CDR2 SQIVND (reference sequence). The CDR3 spans 14 residues. As DNA, the CDR3 is TGTGCCAGTAGGAGGGGCTCTGGGGCCAACGTCCTGACTTTC. Protein: CASRRGSGANVLTF.

The chain uses TRBV21-1 and TRBJ2-6; the table's D call, TRBD1, has no DNA check behind it. TRBV21-1 is a documented pseudogene. This CDR3 has 14 amino acids. CDR3 coding DNA: TGTGCCAGCAGCCAGGGCTCTGGGGCCAACGTCCTGACTTTC. It encodes CASSQGSGANVLTF.

This clone was recorded only once. This sample includes further DNA sequences coding for the same CDR3. The V and J genes are TRBV6-1 and TRBJ2-6; D tentatively fits TRBD1 or TRBD2 (5 bases each). The CDR3 is 17 residues long. The V gene lost 0 bases and the J gene lost 0 bases, with 9 bases spanning the gap. Germline-derived CDR1 and CDR2 are MNHNS and SASEGT. The CDR3 DNA reads TGTGCCAGCAGTGAAGCACCAGGGACCTCTGGGGCCAACGTCCTGACTTTC. It is translated as CASSEAPGTSGANVLTF.

V is TRBV11-3 and J is TRBJ2-7, with no clear D. Germline CDR1 SGHNT, CDR2 YENEEA. V lost 1 base, J lost 3 bases, and 7 bases lay in between. The CDR3 contains 13 residues. The CDR3 region has the DNA TGTGCCAGCAGCTTAGGACCGAACTACGAGCAGTACTTC. Translation: CASSLGPNYEQYF.

The chain recombines TRBV7-8 with TRBJ2-1, with 7 bases lining up with TRBD1. Germline V lookup: CDR1 SGHVS, CDR2 FQNEAQ. There are 13 residues in the CDR3. With V trimmed by 5 bases and J by 5 bases, 3 bases remained unmatched. CDR3 residues: CASSPDRNNEQFF. Here the CDR3 DNA reads TGTGCCAGCAGCCCGGACAGGAACAATGAGCAGTTCTTC.

The chain links TRBV4-1 to TRBJ1-5; 7 nucleotides line up with TRBD1. Trimming took 3 bases from V and 6 from J; bases not matched to a gene: 11. The CDR3 runs to 16 residues. Germline V CDR1 and CDR2: MGHRA, YSYEKL. In DNA, the CDR3 is TGCGCCAGCAGCCATGCCGACAGGGTTGGGGGTCAGCCCCAGCATTTT. Encoded protein: CASSHADRVGGQPQHF.

The chain recombines TRBV28 with TRBJ1-2; D ambiguous. In germline, CDR1 is MDHEN, CDR2 SYDVKM. V was pared by 1 base and J by 4 bases, with 7 bases between. CDR3 length equals 13 residues. The chain's CDR3 is CASSLSHSYGYTF. CDR3 DNA sequence: TGTGCCAGCAGTTTATCCCACAGCTATGGCTACACCTTC.

The V and J genes are TRBV2 and TRBJ1-2; D is possibly TRBD1 (5 bases). The V end lost 3 bases, the J end lost 4 bases, and 12 bases lay between the germline ends. This CDR3 comprises 14 residues. Per germline, CDR1 SNHLY and CDR2 FYNNEI. The CDR3 DNA is TGTGCCAGCAGTGAGTTAAGGGGCGGCTATGGCTACACCTTC. It translates to CASSELRGGYGYTF.

The chain combines TRBV28 with TRBJ2-2; D gene uncertain. CDR3 length: 13 amino acids. Per germline, CDR1 MDHEN and CDR2 SYDVKM. The V and J ends lost 2 bases and 7 bases respectively, with 8 bases between them. The CDR3 loop is CASSLARSGELFF. The CDR3 nucleotides read TGTGCCAGCAGTTTAGCCCGGAGCGGGGAGCTGTTTTTT.